This T cell receptor (beta chain) was obtained from a study of T cell changes during pregnancy in multiple sclerosis. The germline gives CDR1 SGDLS, CDR2 YYNGEE. The CDR3 is 14 residues long. The V end was cut by 4 bases, the J end by 1 base, with 11 bases between. The assay was immunoSEQ multiplex PCR, and TCRdb's table has in-frame clones only and misses some. Among tens of thousands of clones listed, roughly 93% were seen once. The source of this sequence is a female donor with multiple sclerosis, enrolled in a pregnancy study. The sequences come from CD8+ T cells from peripheral blood mononuclear cells, collected in the second trimester of pregnancy. The chain links TRBV9 to TRBJ1-1, with D possibly TRBD1 on 6 matching bases. CDR3 in amino acids: CASSPGHQNTEAFF. The CDR3 DNA is TGTGCCAGCAGCCCGGGACACCAGAACACTGAAGCTTTCTTT.